In its sample, the clone carrying this TCR beta chain was seen a few times. The data belong to a study of T-cell reconstitution after alpha-beta-depleted transplantation in children. It was with unique molecular identifiers that the TCRbeta library was prepared. One entry per CDR3 protein results from TCRdb running MiXCR on the PCR reads. The sample has around 700,000 distinct CDR3 sequences, roughly 14% seen once. V was pared by 3 bases and J by 3 bases, with 19 bases of the junction left unmatched. The CDR3 has 20 residues. From germline, CDR1 is SGHVS and CDR2 FQNEAQ. Sequences were derived from PBMCs, sampled before TCRalphabeta/CD19-depleted stem cell transplant. The receptor's source is a girl aged 2 to 10 with congenital amegakaryocytic thrombocytopenia, due to receive a stem cell transplant. The chain couples TRBV7-8 to TRBJ2-7, with 11 bases that match TRBD2. CDR3 DNA: TGTGCCAGCAGCTTGGGACAGGGACGGAGACTAGCGGGACCGTACTACGAGCAGTACTTC. It codes for CASSLGQGRRLAGPYYEQYF.